Listed below are T cell receptor beta chains from one sample, sequenced in a study of cytomegalovirus exposure and HLA in healthy donors. Sequencing used immunoSEQ multiplex PCR; TCRdb keeps in-frame clones, though not all of them. The sample contains about 130,000 clones, about two thirds of which appear only once. The sequencing input was PBMCs. Receptors originate from a man aged 50 to 60 in good health and CMV-seropositive. Both conserved end residues are part of each CDR3. The D gene is left open where the match is weak. Clone size is stated in some rows and not others, as once, few, many or a class when expanded.

j_call: TRBJ2-5; d_call: -; clone_size: -; v_call: TRBV12-5; cdr3_aa: CASGLVQRESETQYF; cdr3_nt: TGTGCTAGTGGTTTGGTACAGAGAGAGTCGGAGACCCAGTACTTC
j_call: TRBJ2-2; d_call: -; clone_size: -; v_call: TRBV5-1; cdr3_aa: CASSLGGPGITGELFF; cdr3_nt: TGCGCCAGCAGCTTGGGTGGGCCCGGGATCACCGGGGAGCTGTTTTTT
j_call: TRBJ1-3; d_call: -; clone_size: -; v_call: TRBV7-9; cdr3_aa: CASSSRWGGSGNTIYF; cdr3_nt: TGTGCCAGCAGCTCGCGCTGGGGAGGCTCTGGAAACACCATATATTTT
j_call: TRBJ1-1; d_call: -; clone_size: -; v_call: TRBV18; cdr3_aa: CASSATGTNTEAFF; cdr3_nt: TGTGCCAGCTCAGCTACAGGGACGAACACTGAAGCTTTCTTT
j_call: TRBJ1-2; d_call: -; clone_size: -; v_call: TRBV6-1; cdr3_aa: CASGGAEDTF; cdr3_nt: TGTGCCAGCGGAGGGGCAGAAGACACCTTC
j_call: TRBJ1-1; d_call: -; clone_size: once; v_call: TRBV14; cdr3_aa: CASSPLQPTMNTEAFF; cdr3_nt: TGTGCCAGCAGCCCCTTACAACCGACTATGAACACTGAAGCTTTCTTT
j_call: TRBJ1-2; d_call: TRBD1; clone_size: -; v_call: TRBV14; cdr3_aa: CASSQGTGEADGYTF; cdr3_nt: TGTGCCAGCAGCCAAGGGACAGGGGAGGCGGATGGCTACACCTTC
j_call: TRBJ2-2; d_call: TRBD1; clone_size: -; v_call: TRBV19; cdr3_aa: CASNVGQGSTGELFF; cdr3_nt: TGTGCCAGTAATGTGGGACAGGGGAGCACCGGGGAGCTGTTTTTT
j_call: TRBJ2-3; d_call: -; clone_size: -; v_call: TRBV7-3; cdr3_aa: CASSETFTDTQYF; cdr3_nt: TGTGCCAGCAGCGAGACATTCACAGATACGCAGTATTTT
j_call: TRBJ2-4; d_call: -; clone_size: once; v_call: TRBV5-1; cdr3_aa: CASSAGGSKVENIQYF; cdr3_nt: TGCGCCAGCAGCGCCGGGGGAAGCAAGGTGGAAAACATTCAGTACTTC
j_call: TRBJ1-2; d_call: TRBD1; clone_size: -; v_call: TRBV11-3; cdr3_aa: CASSLTGEGYTF; cdr3_nt: TGTGCCAGCAGCTTAACAGGGGAAGGCTACACCTTC
j_call: TRBJ2-3; d_call: TRBD1; clone_size: -; v_call: TRBV27; cdr3_aa: CASSRDRPTDTQYF; cdr3_nt: TGTGCCTCAAGCCGGGACAGACCCACAGATACGCAGTATTTT
j_call: TRBJ2-7; d_call: -; clone_size: -; v_call: TRBV7-9; cdr3_aa: CASSVGQPKTYEQYF; cdr3_nt: TGTGCCAGCAGCGTGGGACAACCGAAAACCTACGAGCAGTACTTC
j_call: TRBJ1-1; d_call: TRBD1; clone_size: -; v_call: TRBV6-1; cdr3_aa: CASSAPMGTGATEAFF; cdr3_nt: TGTGCCAGCAGTGCCCCTATGGGGACAGGGGCCACTGAAGCTTTCTTT
j_call: TRBJ1-6; d_call: TRBD1; clone_size: few; v_call: TRBV19; cdr3_aa: CASSHLGTGGGNSPLHF; cdr3_nt: TGTGCCAGTAGTCACCTCGGGACAGGGGGCGGGAATTCACCCCTCCACTTT
j_call: TRBJ1-3; d_call: TRBD1; clone_size: -; v_call: TRBV13; cdr3_aa: CASSLAGGRLAGNTIYF; cdr3_nt: TGTGCCAGCAGCTTAGCAGGGGGGCGCCTGGCTGGAAACACCATATATTTT
j_call: TRBJ2-1; d_call: TRBD2; clone_size: -; v_call: TRBV9; cdr3_aa: CASSVTSGSGNEQFF; cdr3_nt: TGTGCCAGCAGCGTTACTAGCGGGAGCGGAAATGAGCAGTTCTTC
j_call: TRBJ2-4; d_call: TRBD1; clone_size: -; v_call: TRBV5-8; cdr3_aa: CASSLVGTGKNIQYF; cdr3_nt: TGTGCCAGCAGCTTGGTGGGGACAGGGAAAAACATTCAGTACTTC
j_call: TRBJ1-1; d_call: -; clone_size: -; v_call: TRBV7-3; cdr3_aa: CASSLTGGINTEAFF; cdr3_nt: TGTGCCAGCAGCTTAACGGGGGGTATCAACACTGAAGCTTTCTTT
j_call: TRBJ2-7; d_call: -; clone_size: few; v_call: TRBV27; cdr3_aa: CASSLWGQTYEQYF; cdr3_nt: TGTGCCAGCAGTTTATGGGGCCAGACCTACGAGCAGTACTTC
j_call: TRBJ2-7; d_call: TRBD1; clone_size: -; v_call: TRBV6-1; cdr3_aa: CASSAGQVLREQYF; cdr3_nt: TGTGCCAGCAGCGCCGGACAGGTTCTACGGGAGCAGTACTTC
j_call: TRBJ2-1; d_call: TRBD2; clone_size: -; v_call: TRBV6-1; cdr3_aa: CASSDRGGPWEQFF; cdr3_nt: TGTGCCAGCAGTGATCGGGGGGGGCCATGGGAGCAGTTCTTC
j_call: TRBJ2-1; d_call: -; clone_size: -; v_call: TRBV7-9; cdr3_aa: CASSPRYNEQFF; cdr3_nt: TGTGCCAGCAGCCCCCGCTACAATGAGCAGTTCTTC
j_call: TRBJ2-5; d_call: TRBD1; clone_size: -; v_call: TRBV12-5; cdr3_aa: CASGQTRTGRGETQYF; cdr3_nt: TGTGCTAGTGGCCAAACCAGGACAGGGCGAGGAGAGACCCAGTACTTC
j_call: TRBJ2-4; d_call: -; clone_size: -; v_call: TRBV6-5; cdr3_aa: CASSPGEDIQYF; cdr3_nt: TGTGCCAGCAGCCCCGGAGAGGACATTCAGTACTTC
j_call: TRBJ2-3; d_call: TRBD2; clone_size: -; v_call: TRBV15; cdr3_aa: CATSRQRDADTQYF; cdr3_nt: TGTGCCACCAGCCGGCAGCGGGACGCAGATACGCAGTATTTT
j_call: TRBJ1-3; d_call: TRBD1; clone_size: -; v_call: TRBV7-8; cdr3_aa: CASSRLAGFRGTAGNTIYF; cdr3_nt: TGTGCCAGCAGCCGATTAGCCGGGTTCAGGGGGACAGCTGGAAACACCATATATTTT
j_call: TRBJ2-3; d_call: -; clone_size: few; v_call: TRBV5-1; cdr3_aa: CASSPRGRTDTQYF; cdr3_nt: TGCGCCAGCAGCCCCAGAGGGCGCACAGATACGCAGTATTTT
j_call: TRBJ1-1; d_call: -; clone_size: -; v_call: TRBV27; cdr3_aa: CASSPRTARVTEAFF; cdr3_nt: TGTGCCAGCAGCCCTAGGACAGCGAGGGTCACTGAAGCTTTCTTT
j_call: TRBJ1-1; d_call: -; clone_size: -; v_call: TRBV10-3; cdr3_aa: CAISLRGGSAEAFF; cdr3_nt: TGTGCCATCAGTCTAAGGGGGGGCTCTGCTGAAGCTTTCTTT
j_call: TRBJ2-7; d_call: TRBD2; clone_size: -; v_call: TRBV5-6; cdr3_aa: CASSLGLAGGEQYF; cdr3_nt: TGTGCCAGCAGCTTGGGACTAGCGGGTGGGGAGCAGTACTTC
j_call: TRBJ2-1; d_call: TRBD2; clone_size: -; v_call: TRBV19; cdr3_aa: CASSIELAGDDEQFF; cdr3_nt: TGTGCCAGTAGTATAGAACTAGCGGGAGATGATGAGCAGTTCTTC
j_call: TRBJ2-5; d_call: -; clone_size: -; v_call: TRBV7-2; cdr3_aa: CASSLAGGQETQYF; cdr3_nt: TGTGCCAGCAGCTTAGCAGGCGGGCAAGAGACCCAGTACTTC
j_call: TRBJ2-5; d_call: TRBD2; clone_size: -; v_call: TRBV5-6; cdr3_aa: CASSRGLAGGQETQYF; cdr3_nt: TGTGCCAGCAGCCGGGGACTAGCGGGGGGGCAAGAGACCCAGTACTTC
j_call: TRBJ1-1; d_call: -; clone_size: few; v_call: TRBV2; cdr3_aa: CASRGNSGGGTEAFF; cdr3_nt: TGTGCCAGCAGGGGCAACAGCGGCGGAGGAACTGAAGCTTTCTTT
j_call: TRBJ1-4; d_call: -; clone_size: -; v_call: TRBV5-1; cdr3_aa: CASRDRSNEKLFF; cdr3_nt: TGCGCCAGCAGGGACAGATCGAATGAAAAACTGTTTTTT